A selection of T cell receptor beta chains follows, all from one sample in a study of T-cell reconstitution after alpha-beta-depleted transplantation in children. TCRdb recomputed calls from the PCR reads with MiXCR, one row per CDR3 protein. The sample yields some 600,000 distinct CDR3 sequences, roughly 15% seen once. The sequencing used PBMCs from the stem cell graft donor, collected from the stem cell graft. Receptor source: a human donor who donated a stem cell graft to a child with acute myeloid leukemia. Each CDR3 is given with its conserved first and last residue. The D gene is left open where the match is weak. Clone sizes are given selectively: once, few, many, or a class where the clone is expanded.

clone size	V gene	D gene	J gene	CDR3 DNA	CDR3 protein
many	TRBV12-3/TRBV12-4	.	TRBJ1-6	TGTGCCAGCAGTTTTCCGGGACCTAATTCACCCCTCCACTTT	CASSFPGPNSPLHF
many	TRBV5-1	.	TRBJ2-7	TGCGCCAGCAGCTCCGGACAAGTCTACGAGCAGTACTTC	CASSSGQVYEQYF
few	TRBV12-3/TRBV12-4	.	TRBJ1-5	TGTGCCAGCGGTAGTAGCAATCAGCCCCAGCATTTT	CASGSSNQPQHF
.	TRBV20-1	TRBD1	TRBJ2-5	TGCAGTGCCAAACGGACAGGGACAGAGACCCAGTACTTC	CSAKRTGTETQYF
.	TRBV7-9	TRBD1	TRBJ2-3	TGTGCCAGCAGCCGACGGACAGGGCAGTCAAGAGATACGCAGTATTTT	CASSRRTGQSRDTQYF
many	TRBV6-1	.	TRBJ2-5	TGTGCCAGCAGACATAGGGCGAGAGGGGAAGAGACCCAGTACTTC	CASRHRARGEETQYF
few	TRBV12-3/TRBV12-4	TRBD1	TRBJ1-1	TGTGCCAGCTCCTTATCCACAGGGGCAGGCACTGAAGCTTTCTTT	CASSLSTGAGTEAFF
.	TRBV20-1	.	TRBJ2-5	TGCAGTGCTAGAGATCCCCGCTCCAGCTCGGAGACCCAGTACTTC	CSARDPRSSSETQYF
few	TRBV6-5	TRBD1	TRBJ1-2	TGTGCCAGCCACAGACAGGGAGATAACTATGGCTACACCTTC	CASHRQGDNYGYTF
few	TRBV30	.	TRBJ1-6	TGTGCCTGTGCCATCGCTACCCTCCACTTT	CACAIATLHF
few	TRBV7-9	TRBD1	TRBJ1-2	TGTGCCAGCAGCTCAGGGACAGGGGGGATCTTTGATGGCTACACCTTC	CASSSGTGGIFDGYTF